Sequencing of this TCR beta chain was carried out in a study of monozygotic twins with cystic fibrosis. On the study more broadly: Library input was 2.5 to 3.5 micrograms of fragmented DNA, with about 15 PCR cycles.

Generated by immunoSEQ multiplex PCR, the TCRdb table keeps only in-frame clones and is missing some. Among 30,000 or so clones listed, just over 65% were seen once. General study points: Nucleotide-identical clonotype sharing was significantly higher within monozygotic CF twin pairs than between unrelated CF individuals. Clonality was generally low (median about 0.0095), higher in the most severe patients. Age, concordance and disease severity did not associate with shared CDR3 numbers.

On this clone itself: The antigen is unknown.

Trimming cost V 0 bases and J 10 bases, with 8 bases left between them. There are 12 residues in the CDR3. Per germline, CDR1 SGHRS and CDR2 YFSETQ. The origin of this receptor is a girl aged 10 to 17 with cystic fibrosis. Sample: blood. The V gene is TRBV5-1, the J gene TRBJ2-1; D gene unclear. CDR3 region: CASSLAQREQFF. In DNA form, the CDR3 reads TGCGCCAGCAGCTTGGCCCAGAGGGAGCAGTTCTTC.